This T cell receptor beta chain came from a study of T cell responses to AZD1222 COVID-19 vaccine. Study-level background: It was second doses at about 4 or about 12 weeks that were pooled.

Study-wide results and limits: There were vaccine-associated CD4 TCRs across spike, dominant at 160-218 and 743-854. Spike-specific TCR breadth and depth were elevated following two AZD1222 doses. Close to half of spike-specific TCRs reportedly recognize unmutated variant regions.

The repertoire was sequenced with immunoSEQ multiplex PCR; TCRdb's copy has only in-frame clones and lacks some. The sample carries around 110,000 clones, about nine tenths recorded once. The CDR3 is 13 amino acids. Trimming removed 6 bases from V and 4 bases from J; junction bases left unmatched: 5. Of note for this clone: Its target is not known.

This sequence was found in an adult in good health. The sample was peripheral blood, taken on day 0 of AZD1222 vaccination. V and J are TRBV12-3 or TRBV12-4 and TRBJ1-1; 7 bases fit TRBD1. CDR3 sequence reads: CASSPTGVTEAFF. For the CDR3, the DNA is TGTGCCAGCAGCCCCACAGGGGTCACTGAAGCTTTCTTT.